Presented here are 19 T cell receptor beta chains from one specimen sequenced in a study of shared clonotypes between healthy human individuals. The table came from immunoSEQ multiplex PCR; TCRdb's copy has only in-frame clones and leaves some out. This sample has about 1.5 million clones, with around 97% found just once. Sequenced sample: naive CD4+ T cells sorted from blood. Stated subset: CD45RA+ positively selected. All receptors derive from a man between 25 and 39 years old in good health.

This clone was picked up a small number of times. The chain is built from TRBV25-1 and TRBJ2-1; 10 bases line up with TRBD1. J was trimmed by 0 bases and V by 4 bases; bases with no gene match: 6. Germline V gene sequence: CDR1 MGHDK, CDR2 SYGVNS. The CDR3 is 17 amino acids. CDR3 nucleotides: TGTGCCAGCAGTGGAGACAGGGGGCTCAGCTCCTACAATGAGCAGTTCTTC. The encoded protein is CASSGDRGLSSYNEQFF.

The chain links TRBV7-9 to TRBJ1-4; D remains unclear. CDR3 length: 14 amino acids. CDR1 SEHNR and CDR2 FQNEAQ come from the germline V gene (reference sequence). The V end lost 0 bases, the J end lost 5 bases, and 7 bases lay between the germline ends. CDR3 region: CASSLASGNEKLFF. In nucleotides, the CDR3 is TGTGCCAGCAGCTTAGCCAGTGGGAATGAAAAACTGTTTTTT.

This chain joins TRBV4-1 and TRBJ2-1, with a possible D match to TRBD1 (6 bases). The CDR3 has 13 amino acids. V was shortened by 4 bases and J by 9 bases, with 13 bases between the two germline ends. Germline V gene lookup returns CDR1 MGHRA and CDR2 YSYEKL. CDR3 in amino acids: CASSLTGLGEQFF. The CDR3 DNA follows: TGCGCCAGCAGCCTGACAGGACTGGGTGAGCAGTTCTTC.

The chain has TRBV18 and TRBJ1-2, with 8 positions matching TRBD1. Trimming cost V 7 bases and J 4 bases; bases outside gene matches: 8. There are 14 residues in the CDR3. CDR1 is KGHSH and CDR2 is LQKENI in the germline V gene. The CDR3 loop is CASFRDRGGYGYTF. CDR3 DNA: TGTGCCAGCTTTCGAGACAGGGGAGGCTATGGCTACACCTTC.

The rearrangement uses TRBV9 and TRBJ2-7, with TRBD2 identical over 9 bases. The V segment lost 1 base and the J segment 5 bases; nucleotides outside the gene matches: 10. Germline CDR1 SGDLS, CDR2 YYNGEE. The CDR3 totals 16 residues. As DNA, the CDR3 is TGTGCCAGCAGCGTATCATTTAGCGGGAGTGGCAACGAGCAGTACTTC. Amino acids: CASSVSFSGSGNEQYF.

A single count supports this clone. The CDR3 here is CASSLYPPPAGQTYEQYF. For the CDR3, the DNA is TGTGCCAGCAGTTTATACCCTCCTCCAGCGGGGCAGACCTACGAGCAGTACTTC. The J gene is TRBJ2-7, the V gene TRBV28; TRBD2 aligns across 7 bases. V lost 1 base and J lost 2; bases outside the gene matches: 14. There are 18 residues in the CDR3. Germline CDR1 is MDHEN and CDR2 is SYDVKM.

This clone is a singleton in its sample. This chain joins TRBV5-1 and TRBJ2-5; TRBD2 is a possible D gene (5 bases). Germline V gene lookup returns CDR1 SGHRS and CDR2 YFSETQ. The CDR3 covers 14 residues. Trimming took 5 bases from V and 1 from J, leaving 12 bases between them. In nucleotides, the CDR3 is TGCGCCAGCAGAACGTCACTAGTCCAAGAGACCCAGTACTTC. As protein: CASRTSLVQETQYF.

The CDR3 sequence: CAIEAGGTYEQYF. The CDR3 DNA is TGTGCCATCGAAGCGGGAGGGACATACGAGCAGTACTTC. The chain couples TRBV10-3 to TRBJ2-7; 10 bases map to TRBD2. The CDR3 is made up of 13 amino acids. Germline lookup yields CDR1 ENHRY and CDR2 SYGVKD. With V trimmed by 8 bases and J by 4 bases, 5 bases remained unmatched.

The chain joins TRBV2 to TRBJ2-3, with 10 positions matching TRBD2. J was trimmed by 2 bases and V by 6 bases; bases with no gene match: 11. Germline-derived CDR1 and CDR2 are SNHLY and FYNNEI. This CDR3 region has 17 residues. In DNA, the CDR3 is TGTGCCAGCAGGGTAACGGGAGGACTAGCGGACACAGATACGCAGTATTTT. Its protein is CASRVTGGLADTDTQYF.

This sequence joins TRBV6-6 and TRBJ1-5, with TRBD1 as a possible D gene (6 bases). V lost 6 bases to trimming and J lost 7 bases, with 16 bases between them. Germline-derived CDR1 and CDR2 are MNHNY and SVGAGI (reference sequence). The CDR3 totals 14 residues. The CDR3 protein is CASRLGQGGQPQHF. CDR3 DNA sequence: TGTGCCAGCAGATTGGGACAAGGGGGGCAGCCCCAGCATTTT.

The genes are TRBV9 and TRBJ1-2, with D hard to call. Deletions cut 0 bases from V and 7 bases from J, with 7 bases between. Per germline, CDR1 SGDLS and CDR2 YYNGEE. The CDR3 is made up of 12 amino acids. The CDR3 nucleotides are TGTGCCAGCAGCGTAGGATCCTCTGGCTACACCTTC. Translated, it gives CASSVGSSGYTF.

The chain links TRBV2 to TRBJ1-1; no clear D gene. This CDR3 is built from 12 residues. V was trimmed by 6 bases and J by 6 bases, leaving 11 bases between them. Germline CDR1 is SNHLY and CDR2 is FYNNEI. The CDR3, as DNA: TGTGCCAGCAGGACGGACTTTCCTGAAGCTTTCTTT. It is translated as CASRTDFPEAFF.

CDR3 residues: CASSVDGQGGLLGKLFF. CDR3 coding DNA: TGTGCCAGCAGCGTAGACGGGCAGGGAGGCCTCCTCGGAAAACTGTTTTTT. The rearrangement links TRBV9 to TRBJ1-4; D is perhaps TRBD1 (5 bases). Germline lookup yields CDR1 SGDLS and CDR2 YYNGEE. The CDR3 covers 17 residues. The V and J ends lost 0 bases and 10 bases respectively, with 22 bases between them.

This chain connects TRBV27 to TRBJ2-7; D ambiguous. V lost 5 bases to trimming and J lost 0 bases, with 14 bases between them. The germline gives CDR1 MNHEY, CDR2 SMNVEV (reference sequence). The CDR3 consists of 15 residues. CDR3 region: CASSLSRRTSYEQYF. CDR3 DNA sequence: TGTGCCAGCAGTCTCTCAAGGCGGACCTCCTACGAGCAGTACTTC.

The table lists this clone with a count of one. The V and J genes are TRBV27 and TRBJ2-3; 13 bases agree with TRBD2. The CDR3 runs 16 residues. V was pared by 4 bases and J by 4 bases, with 5 bases of the junction left unmatched. The germline V gene has CDR1 MNHEY and CDR2 SMNVEV (reference sequence). The CDR3 DNA sequence: TGTGCCAGCAGTTCAGGACTAGCGGGAGCATCAGATACGCAGTATTTT. Translating it yields CASSSGLAGASDTQYF.

The V call is TRBV18, the J call TRBJ1-1; the D gene is possibly TRBD1 (6 bases). The germline CDR1 and CDR2 sequences are KGHSH and LQKENI. The CDR3 is 17 amino acids. Between the trimmed V and J ends, which lost 0 bases and 4 bases, there was a span of 18 bases. CDR3 sequence: CASSPPAMGGYLTEAFF. DNA of the CDR3: TGTGCCAGCTCACCACCGGCCATGGGGGGCTACCTCACTGAAGCTTTCTTT.

The CDR3 protein is CASSMRGDQPQHF. CDR3 DNA sequence: TGTGCCAGTAGTATGAGGGGAGATCAGCCCCAGCATTTT. The chain combines TRBV19 with TRBJ1-5; D possibly corresponds to TRBD1 (5 bases). Germline-derived CDR1 and CDR2 are LNHDA and SQIVND (reference sequence). This CDR3 has 13 amino acids. V lost 3 bases, J lost 5 bases, and 8 bases lay in between.

This chain joins TRBV4-3 and TRBJ1-2; D perhaps matches TRBD1 (5 bases). The V gene lost 0 bases and the J gene lost 8 bases, with 10 bases spanning the gap. The CDR3 loop spans 13 amino acids. Germline CDR1 reads LGHNA; CDR2 reads YSLEER. CDR3 DNA: TGCGCCAGCAGCCAAGATTTGCAGGGAGGCTACACCTTC. It codes for CASSQDLQGGYTF.

The chain joins TRBV25-1 to TRBJ2-7; no clear D gene. Deletions cut 1 base from V and 2 bases from J, with 9 bases between. Germline-derived CDR1 and CDR2 are MGHDK and SYGVNS. The CDR3 covers 14 residues. In DNA, the CDR3 is TGTGCCAGCAGTGAATTTCGTGGTACCTACGAGCAGTACTTC. It yields the protein CASSEFRGTYEQYF.